This T cell receptor (beta chain) derives from a study of T cell responses to AZD1222 COVID-19 vaccine. Study at large: Second-dose recipients at about 4 or about 12 weeks were treated as one pooled group.

Points from the study as a whole: Among vaccine-associated CD4 TCRs, coverage spanned spike, with dominance at 160-218 and 743-854. The donor cohort was predominantly white British with a female majority, and clonal diversity may have been underestimated.

Concerning this clone itself: Its antigen remains unidentified.

J lost 2 bases, V lost 6 bases, and 3 bases had no gene match. The length of the CDR3 is 14 residues. Looked up from germline, CDR1 is MDHEN and CDR2 is SYDVKM. Assay used: immunoSEQ multiplex PCR; TCRdb lists only in-frame clones, some missing. The sample lists more than 150,000 clones; about 87% were seen once. The TCR sequence derives from an adult in good health. J is TRBJ2-1 and V is TRBV28; 8 nucleotides agree with TRBD1. The starting material was peripheral blood, obtained on day 0 of AZD1222 vaccination. The CDR3 bases are TGTGCCAGCAGCCCGGGACAGGCCTACAATGAGCAGTTCTTC. Protein sequence: CASSPGQAYNEQFF. The full variable domain, rest sourced from reference TRBV28 and TRBJ2-1, is DVKVTQSSRYLVKRTGEKVFLECVQDMDHENMFWYRQDPGLGLRLIYFSYDVKMKEKGDIPEGYSVSREKKERFSLILESASTNQTSMYLCASSPGQAYNEQFFGPGTRLTVL.